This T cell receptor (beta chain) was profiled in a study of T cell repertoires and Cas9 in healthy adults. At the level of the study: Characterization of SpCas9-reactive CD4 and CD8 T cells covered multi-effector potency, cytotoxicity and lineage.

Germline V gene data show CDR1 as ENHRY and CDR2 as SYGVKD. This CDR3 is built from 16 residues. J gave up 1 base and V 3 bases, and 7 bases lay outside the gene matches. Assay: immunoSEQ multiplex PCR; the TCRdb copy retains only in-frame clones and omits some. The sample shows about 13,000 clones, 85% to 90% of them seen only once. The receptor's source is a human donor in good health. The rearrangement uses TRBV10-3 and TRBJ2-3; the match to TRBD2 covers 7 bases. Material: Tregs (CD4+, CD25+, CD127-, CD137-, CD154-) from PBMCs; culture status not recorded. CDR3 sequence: CAISDRGLAGTDTQYF. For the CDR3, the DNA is TGTGCCATCAGTGACCGTGGGCTAGCGGGCACAGATACGCAGTATTTT.